A single T cell receptor beta chain is shown here with its context. This specimen comes from a study of control samples from healthy donors and cancer patients. Here immunoSEQ multiplex PCR was the method, and the copy in TCRdb shows in-frame clones only, minus some. The sample lists around 160,000 clones, under 95% occurring once. The V end was cut by 0 bases, the J end by 8 bases, with 13 bases between. The CDR3 runs to 15 residues. Germline values: CDR1 MGHRA, CDR2 YSYEKL. The sequence was obtained from a man between 18 and 29 years old in good health. Sequenced material: blood. The chain links TRBV4-1 to TRBJ1-4; a weak D match, TRBD1 (6 bases). The DNA for the CDR3 is TGCGCCAGCAGCCAAGATTTGGGGGCGGGCGAAAAACTGTTTTTT. This gives the protein CASSQDLGAGEKLFF.